This paragraph covers one TCR beta chain sequence. Its cognate antigen has yet to be identified. Base qualities are not provided; no much larger clone lies one nucleotide away. To prepare the library, the immunoSEQ multiplex PCR assay was applied. The multiplex PCR relied on a mix of 60 forward primers for TCR Vbeta segments and 13 reverse primers for TCR Jbeta segments. Amplification of the CDR3 region of rearranged TCR beta genes was performed with a multiplex PCR assay on genomic DNA. On the Illumina HiSeq System, the amplified TCR beta libraries were sequenced as 87-base-pair reads. Processing in the source paper ran as follows. Across the 670 or so repertoires, a later analysis counted 78 million or so unique TCR beta chains, about 10 million of which were shared by at least two donors. To remove PCR and sequencing errors, raw reads were error-corrected and collapsed into unique sequences using a nearest-neighbor algorithm that merged closely related sequences. Alignment of CDR3 sequences to IMGT reference sequences was used to assign V, D and J gene segments. For a sequence to be retained, at least a six-nucleotide match to both a V gene segment and a J gene segment was required. A rearrangement was called productive if the CDR3 had no stop codons and remained in frame with V and J, and every other rearrangement was called non-productive. Following IMGT convention, CDR3 was defined as the stretch from the second conserved V-encoded cysteine up to the conserved J-encoded phenylalanine. The earlier analysis of roughly 590 of the donors excluded sequences that lacked an unambiguous match to a single V gene segment. In an earlier analysis of a few hundred of the donors, V segments were called functional above 56.7% productive rearrangements and were called segregating when the between-donor standard deviation exceeded 5%. A statistical classification framework was built to diagnose cytomegalovirus status from the catalog of TCR beta chain sequences. V and J gene assignment, in a later analysis, came from comparing TCR nucleotide sequences with IMGT/GENE-DB human TR gene sequences. In a later analysis, CDR3 sequences and most-parsimonious VDJ recombination scenarios were assigned using the TCRdist pipeline. In a later analysis, each TCR beta chain was defined by its CDR3 amino acid sequence together with its V-gene family, and reads lacking a unique V-gene family were excluded. As a way to deal with suspected cross-contamination and a sequencing artifact, a later analysis dropped 592 nucleotide sequences that were highly shared and had low generation probability. In a later analysis, a clonal expansion index was calculated for each public chain from normalized within-repertoire ranks of inferred template counts. In a later analysis, generation probabilities were computed with a VDJ recombination model fitted to out-of-frame rearrangements, and the resulting probabilities were checked against IGoR. A later analysis scored TCR-TCR, TCR-HLA and TCR-CMV co-occurrence with hypergeometric tests, applying a repertoire-size bias correction to TCR pairs. To estimate false discovery rates, a later analysis permuted the HLA or CMV assignments 20 times. A later analysis grouped co-occurring TCRs with DBSCAN, adding TCRdist sequence similarity when clustering within HLA-allele-positive subsets. Repertoires with fewer than 30,000 or more than 120,000 public chains were left out of co-occurrence clustering, as were roughly five repertoires with anomalous nucleotide sharing. TCRdb carries this immuneACCESS record with in-frame sequences only. Its versions omit some clonotypes, under half of them owing to an unresolved V gene in the studies checked, with the rest unexplained. Clonal size and the V and J genes are those of that table, whereas D and trimming came from the DNA. Across this sample there are 95,000 to 150,000 clones, with around three quarters seen only once. In total, the top ten clones hold 2.7% of the sample.

According to the germline V gene (reference sequence), CDR1 reads SGHNT and CDR2 reads YYREEE. The CDR3, from cysteine to phenylalanine, totals 15 residues. Solely the CDR3 DNA is kept, with 45 bases framed from the first base. V trim: 2 bases; J trim: 6 bases; unmatched bases: 11. This entry is derived from a study of cytomegalovirus exposure and HLA in healthy donors (dated by TCRdb to 2017 to 2019). For the wider study: In an earlier analysis of 550 to 750 of the donors, approximately 300 Gb of sequence data and 90 million to 130 million unique TCR beta sequences from some 170 million T cells were reported. An early release that covered around 590 HLA-typed donors contained approximately 300 gigabases of sequencing data and 75 million to 100 million unique TCR sequences. The genetic ancestry cluster associated with self-reported Caucasian donors included about four fifths of the roughly 400 genotyped donors. The study aimed to test whether cataloging public T cell receptors could reveal signatures of past pathogen exposure. The study profiled the T cell repertoires of 550 to 700 subjects by immunosequencing and related them to cytomegalovirus serostatus. In addition to the first cohort of hundreds of subjects, a separate validation cohort of approximately 120 different subjects was used. To predict cytomegalovirus infection status, the study brought together high-throughput TCR immunosequencing, statistical association of individual TCRs with disease status, and machine learning. A later analysis re-examined previously published TCR beta repertoires from roughly 650 donors and added high-resolution HLA genotyping to investigate patterns of TCR occurrence. The later analysis used no new phenotypic data to find candidate immune exposures, relying instead on TCR beta sequences and their occurrence across donors. In an earlier analysis of a few hundred of the donors, high-throughput TCR beta sequencing was used to judge whether each TCR beta V gene segment behaved as functional or pseudogenic. Donor age, sex, ethnicity and CMV serostatus were compiled alongside the repertoire data. Genome-wide SNP genotypes for about 60% of the roughly 670 donors were used in a later genetic analysis, which treated that subset as a discovery cohort. All discovery cohort repertoires had been generated on a single sequencing platform. Both class I and class II loci were covered by HLA typing, at four-digit resolution. The number of donors typed differed by locus, with about 620-630 for A, B, C, DRB1 and DQB1, around 500 for DQA1, 606 for DPA1, and some 470 for DPB1. A handful of DR-DQ haplotypes were handled as single units for association and clustering because linkage in the cohort was strong. On average, roughly 200,000 unique TCR beta nucleotide sequences were sequenced per donor among 398 genotyped donors of the cohort, with 15% to 20% of those sequences being non-productive.

The cohort comprised approximately 700 healthy bone marrow donors. At the time of sampling, all cohort members were nominally healthy, though unrecorded immune exposures were likely present. The donor was CMV seropositive and was included in the group of 270 or so seropositive cohort members. Every donor gave a peripheral blood sample, and the peripheral blood mononuclear cells from that sample were used for TCR beta sequencing. Genomic DNA extraction from the blood cell samples was performed with the Qiagen DNeasy Blood Extraction Kit. The research as a whole found: A cluster of highly shared sequence variants was judged likely to represent a technical artifact of the sequencing pipeline. Correlated functional status among segregating V segments might reflect linkage disequilibrium, but an unknown experimental factor could not be ruled out. A few of the identified cytomegalovirus-associated TCR beta chains were confirmed in vitro to be specific for cytomegalovirus antigens. The study listed 150 to 200 TCR beta chains as associated with cytomegalovirus. According to the authors, the approach could potentially be generalized to other disease states and immunological phenotypes. Strong co-occurrence of HLA alleles, especially DR and DQ, made assigning TCR associations to individual alleles difficult. At a false discovery rate of 0.05, a later analysis linked about 17,000 TCR beta sequences to specific HLA alleles. Because HLA typing was unavailable for some donors at each locus, only the typed subset was used in association tests. A further reported finding was that TCR beta sequences accurately predicted the HLA-A and HLA-B alleles for most subjects in the first cohort. Cytomegalovirus status was reported to be diagnosed by the classifier with high specificity and sensitivity in both the original and validation cohorts. Some IMGT-functional V segments, including TRBV6-2 and TRBV6-3, could not be told apart with the 87-base-pair reads, so those segments were excluded. Compared with the 666-donor mean, donors in an Asian-associated ancestry cluster had fewer N-insertions in productive TCRs, according to a later genetic analysis. In a later genetic analysis, a missense DCLRE1C variant was associated with V-gene and J-gene trimming of TCR beta chains, and the association was replicated in an independent cohort. Broadly in line with IMGT annotations, most TCR beta V segments showed up in productive rearrangements about 90% or about 30% of the time in an earlier analysis of several hundred of the donors. According to a later analysis, most CMV-associated TCR beta chains appeared to be HLA-restricted, and the HLA associations seemed to be driven largely by CMV exposure. Compared with equally common non-associated chains, HLA-associated TCR beta chains in a later analysis were more clonally expanded and had lower generation probabilities. A later analysis found that TCR association rates varied across HLA loci, with DRB1 alleles showing the most associated TCRs and HLA-C alleles the fewest. Several of the top co-occurrence clusters appeared to be linked to parvovirus B19, influenza, CMV and Epstein-Barr virus, according to a later analysis. The earlier analysis of fewer than 750 of the donors excluded 15 to 20 rarely observed V segments, including chromosome 9 orphons, because counts were too low. Most TCR sequences were observed very rarely across donors, whereas some public TCRs were present in many individuals. Presence/absence analyses assumed roughly uniform sequencing depth across donors, an assumption that may not hold. CMV serostatus was the only immune exposure information available for the cohort. The cohort was sequenced for TCR beta chains only, and without alpha or paired-chain data the features that could be detected were limited.

This sequence was found in a woman aged 35 to 49 in good health and CMV-seropositive. This sequence uses TRBV5-4 and TRBJ2-7; TRBD2 fits 7 bases in the junction. Sequenced input: PBMCs. The CDR3 protein sequence reads: CASSFIAGTKREQYF. The DNA reads as follows: TGTGCCAGCAGCTTTATTGCCGGGACTAAACGCGAGCAGTACTTC.